The 27 T cell receptor beta chains in this list originate from one sample, sequenced in a study of blood T cell repertoires in COVID-19. TCRdb's copy holds only in-frame clones and misses some; the assay was immunoSEQ multiplex PCR. The table has approximately 140,000 clones, more than 80% seen once. Sequencing was performed on peripheral blood. The receptor source for this set is a human donor with acute or convalescent COVID-19. The donor label of this sample is uncertain.

This clone was observed once. The chain employs TRBV5-1 and TRBJ2-7; 7 nucleotides line up with TRBD1. Germline CDR1 SGHRS, CDR2 YFSETQ. CDR3 length equals 14 residues. V shed 9 bases and J 2 bases; nucleotides not matched to a gene: 11. CDR3 DNA sequence: TGCGCCACCTCTAGAGGGCAGGGGGCCTACGAGCAGTACTTC. Amino acids: CATSRGQGAYEQYF.

The chain employs TRBV7-8 and TRBJ2-4, with D possibly matching TRBD1 (6 bases). V lost 1 base and J lost 0, with 7 bases in between. This CDR3 is built from 15 residues. The germline CDR1 and CDR2 sequences are SGHVS and FQNEAQ. The CDR3 region is CASSLGTVAKNIQYF. For the CDR3, the DNA is TGTGCCAGCAGCTTAGGGACAGTAGCCAAAAACATTCAGTACTTC.

The sample holds one count of this clone. Other nucleotide sequences in the sample specify the same CDR3. The chain links TRBV28 to TRBJ2-2; D gene unclear. V lost 1 base to trimming and J lost 7 bases, with 4 bases between them. The CDR3 spans 12 residues. The germline gives CDR1 MDHEN, CDR2 SYDVKM. The CDR3 DNA reads TGTGCCAGCAGTTTATCGGTCGGGGAGCTGTTTTTT. Amino acids: CASSLSVGELFF.

Ten or more counts support this clone. V usage is TRBV13 and J usage is TRBJ1-2, with 9 bases aligning to TRBD1. Per the germline V gene, CDR1 is PRHDT and CDR2 is FYEKMQ (reference sequence). CDR3 size: 14 residues. V lost 5 bases to trimming and J lost 7 bases; unmatched junction nucleotides: 8. The CDR3 loop is CASSPRTGVSGYTF. For the CDR3, the DNA is TGTGCCAGCAGCCCCAGGACAGGGGTTTCTGGCTACACCTTC.

This chain uses TRBV6-5 with TRBJ1-2, with 9 bases identical to TRBD1. Losses at the gene ends were 9 bases for V and 13 bases for J; bases not matched to a gene: 12. The CDR3 covers 12 residues. Germline loops: CDR1 MNHEY, CDR2 SVGAGI. CDR3 nucleotides: TGTGCCAGTAAGGGAGGACAGGGGAGAGTCACCTTC. Translation: CASKGGQGRVTF.

The V gene is TRBV7-2, the J gene TRBJ1-2, with TRBD1 identical over 7 bases. Germline assignment: CDR1 SGHTA and CDR2 FQGNSA. This CDR3 comprises 13 residues. The V and J ends lost 2 bases and 7 bases, in that order; junction bases with no gene match: 4. The CDR3 nucleotides are TGTGCCAGCAGCTTATCAGGGGGAAGTGGCTACACCTTC. Translation: CASSLSGGSGYTF.

This clone showed up just once. V gene TRBV11-3 combines with J gene TRBJ2-7; D might be TRBD1 (6 bases). The CDR3 runs to 16 residues. Germline loops: CDR1 SGHNT, CDR2 YENEEA. Between the trimmed V and J ends, which lost 7 bases and 2 bases, there was a span of 21 bases. CDR3: CASMGQGSGGPYEQYV. The CDR3, as DNA: TGTGCCAGCATGGGCCAGGGGAGCGGCGGACCCTACGAGCAGTACGTC.

This CDR3 reads CASSLIQGDSNQPQHF. The CDR3 coding sequence is TGTGCCAGCAGTTTGATCCAGGGGGATAGCAATCAGCCCCAGCATTTT. V gene TRBV6-5 combines with J gene TRBJ1-5, with 7 bases fitting TRBD1. The V and J ends lost 4 bases and 0 bases, in that order; junction bases with no gene match: 6. There are 16 residues in the CDR3. The germline V gene encodes CDR1 MNHEY and CDR2 SVGAGI.

The CDR3 DNA follows: TGTGCCAGCAGCCAAGAACGCTGGCCCTACAATGAGCAGTTCTTC. It is translated as CASSQERWPYNEQFF. The V and J genes are TRBV14 and TRBJ2-1; D uncertain. CDR1 and CDR2 (germline): SGHDN, FVKESK. CDR3 length: 15 amino acids. Trimming took off 0 bases at V and 2 bases at J, with 8 bases between the two ends.

This clone appeared a single time. The rearrangement uses TRBV7-9 and TRBJ2-1; D uncertain. Trimming stripped 1 base from V and 10 bases from J, with 8 bases between. The CDR3 extends over 12 amino acids. Looked up from germline, CDR1 is SEHNR and CDR2 is FQNEAQ (reference sequence). CDR3 nucleotides: TGTGCCAGCAGCTTAGATCAGTCAGAGCAGTTCTTC. Translation gives CASSLDQSEQFF.

The chain combines TRBV9 with TRBJ1-1; maybe TRBD1 (5 bases). The V end was cut by 0 bases, the J end by 4 bases, with 13 bases between. This CDR3 contains 15 residues. Germline loops: CDR1 SGDLS, CDR2 YYNGEE. Written as DNA, the CDR3 is TGTGCCAGCAGCGTAGGGCAGGGCAGTATCACTGAAGCTTTCTTT. This codes for CASSVGQGSITEAFF. Combining the CDR3 with reference TRBV9 and TRBJ1-1 gives the whole variable domain DSGVTQTPKHLITATGQRVTLRCSPRSGDLSVYWYQQSLDQGLQFLIQYYNGEERAKGNILERFSAQQFPDLHSELNLSSLELGDSALYFCASSVGQGSITEAFFGQGTRLTVV.

V is TRBV6-6 and J is TRBJ2-7, with TRBD1 matching 9 bases. This CDR3 is 13 amino acids long. V shed 6 bases, J shed 3 bases, and the junction held 3 bases outside the gene matches. Looked up from germline, CDR1 is MNHNY and CDR2 is SVGAGI (reference sequence). The CDR3: CASRTGQGYEQYV. For the CDR3, the DNA is TGTGCCAGCAGAACGGGACAGGGCTACGAGCAGTACGTC.

The J gene is TRBJ1-5, the V gene TRBV27; D gene unclear. V was clipped by 3 bases and J by 0 bases, with 12 bases between them. CDR1 is MNHEY and CDR2 is SMNVEV in the germline V gene (reference sequence). This CDR3 spans 16 amino acids. CDR3 bases: TGTGCCAGCAGTTTGACAAGCACCTATAGCAATCAGCCCCAGCATTTT. Translation: CASSLTSTYSNQPQHF.

The chain is built from TRBV24-1 and TRBJ2-3; 8 nucleotides align to TRBD2. Trimming removed 4 bases from V and 6 bases from J; junction bases left unmatched: 14. This CDR3 spans 17 amino acids. Per germline, CDR1 KGHDR and CDR2 SFDVKD. CDR3 in DNA: TGTGCCACCAGTGACCCCGGGGGGGGCGCGGTAGTTGATACGCAGTATTTT. It encodes CATSDPGGGAVVDTQYF.

The V call is TRBV2, the J call TRBJ1-5, with a weak D call TRBD1 (6 bases). Germline V gene data show CDR1 as SNHLY and CDR2 as FYNNEI. With 4 bases removed from V and 0 bases from J, the gap between germline ends came to 7 bases. The CDR3 totals 14 residues. CDR3 coding DNA: TGTGCCAGCAGTGGGGACACTAGCAATCAGCCCCAGCATTTT. Translating gives CASSGDTSNQPQHF.

The CDR3 protein is CASGGGTTLTMKQFF. In nucleotides, the CDR3 is TGTGCCAGCGGGGGTGGGACTACCCTTACAATGAAGCAGTTCTTC. The gene calls are TRBV6-5 and TRBJ2-1; 7 bases are a match to TRBD2. The CDR3 loop spans 15 amino acids. The V and J ends lost 8 bases and 11 bases, in that order; junction bases with no gene match: 18. Germline values: CDR1 MNHEY, CDR2 SVGAGI.

The CDR3 DNA is TGTGCCCTCGGGGGGTCCTATGGCTACACCTTC. It translates to CALGGSYGYTF. J is TRBJ1-2 and V is TRBV6-5; the D gene is possibly TRBD1 (5 bases). CDR1 is MNHEY and CDR2 is SVGAGI in the germline V gene. CDR3 length: 11 amino acids. V was pared by 11 bases and J by 4 bases, with 11 bases between.

The genes are TRBV9 and TRBJ1-1, with a weak D call TRBD1 (6 bases). Per the germline V gene, CDR1 is SGDLS and CDR2 is YYNGEE. This CDR3 has 14 residues. Trimming stripped 5 bases from V and 4 bases from J, with 15 bases between. CDR3: CASSLRQVPTEAFF. The CDR3 DNA reads as TGTGCCAGCAGTCTCCGACAGGTCCCCACTGAAGCTTTCTTT.

The CDR3 bases are TGTGCCAGCAGCTTCCACAACAGGGCTACCTATGGCTACACCTTC. The encoded protein is CASSFHNRATYGYTF. This chain uses TRBV7-9 with TRBJ1-2; D may be TRBD1 (6 bases). CDR3 length: 15 residues. V was trimmed by 3 bases and J by 4 bases, leaving 15 bases between them. CDR1 SEHNR and CDR2 FQNEAQ come from the germline V gene (reference sequence).

The rearrangement uses TRBV19 and TRBJ2-7, with 10 bases lining up with TRBD2. V lost 4 bases to trimming and J lost 2 bases; unmatched junction nucleotides: 8. The CDR3 has 16 amino acids. The germline V gene encodes CDR1 LNHDA and CDR2 SQIVND (reference sequence). CDR3 amino acids: CASSTLTSGAAYEQYF. In DNA, the CDR3 is TGTGCCAGTAGTACCCTAACTAGCGGGGCCGCCTACGAGCAGTACTTC.

This sequence joins TRBV7-9 and TRBJ1-3, with 12 bases identical to TRBD1. The CDR3 loop spans 17 amino acids. Germline-derived CDR1 and CDR2 are SEHNR and FQNEAQ (reference sequence). Germline trimming cut 0 bases from V and 4 bases from J; bases unmatched to any gene: 4. CDR3 in amino acids: CASSLAGTGGRGNTIYF. In DNA, the CDR3 is TGTGCCAGCAGCTTAGCGGGGACAGGGGGCAGAGGAAACACCATATATTTT.

V gene TRBV29-1 combines with J gene TRBJ2-1; tentative D call: TRBD1 (6 bases). This CDR3 is built from 14 residues. V lost 2 bases and J lost 10, with 18 bases in between. Germline assignment: CDR1 SQVTM and CDR2 ANQGSEA. This chain's CDR3 is CSVELSGWGLEQFF. DNA of the CDR3: TGCAGCGTTGAACTCTCTGGGTGGGGGCTGGAGCAGTTCTTC.

This chain uses TRBV6-5 with TRBJ1-2, with D maybe TRBD1 (5 bases). The germline V gene has CDR1 MNHEY and CDR2 SVGAGI. This CDR3 spans 13 amino acids. The germline V and J ends were trimmed by 8 bases and 12 bases, with 22 bases remaining between them. The CDR3 sequence: CASASLDRGRHTF. In DNA, the CDR3 is TGTGCCAGCGCATCCCTGGATCGGGGGAGACACACCTTC.

V gene TRBV7-8 combines with J gene TRBJ1-3; possibly TRBD1 for D (6 bases). The CDR3 is made up of 17 amino acids. Looked up from germline, CDR1 is SGHVS and CDR2 is FQNEAQ. V was trimmed by 5 bases and J by 0 bases, leaving 17 bases between them. CDR3 bases: TGTGCCAGCAGCCAACAGGGTAGCCCTAGCTCTGGAAACACCATATATTTT. This gives the protein CASSQQGSPSSGNTIYF.

In its sample, this clone was seen a few times. CDR3 in amino acids: CASSLAGGAYEQYF. The CDR3, as DNA: TGCGCCAGCAGCTTGGCAGGGGGCGCGTACGAGCAGTACTTC. The chain employs TRBV5-1 and TRBJ2-7; 8 nucleotides align to TRBD1. CDR1 SGHRS and CDR2 YFSETQ come from the germline V gene. The CDR3 is made up of 14 amino acids. J gave up 4 bases and V 0 bases, and 3 bases lay outside the gene matches.

This sequence joins TRBV19 and TRBJ2-1; a possible D gene is TRBD2 (6 bases). The CDR3 is made up of 13 amino acids. Trimming pared 4 bases from V and 6 bases from J, leaving 10 bases between. CDR1 and CDR2 from the germline V gene are LNHDA and SQIVND (reference sequence). The DNA of the CDR3 is TGTGCCAGTAGTAATGGACTATTCAATGAGCAGTTCTTC. Encoded protein: CASSNGLFNEQFF.

The rearrangement joins TRBV6-5 to TRBJ2-1; possibly TRBD1 for D (5 bases). CDR1 and CDR2 (germline): MNHEY, SVGAGI. V was trimmed by 5 bases and J by 4 bases, leaving 15 bases between them. This CDR3 comprises 15 residues. The CDR3 coding sequence is TGTGCCAGCAGTAGACAGAATCCCTCATACAATGAGCAGTTCTTC. Protein: CASSRQNPSYNEQFF.